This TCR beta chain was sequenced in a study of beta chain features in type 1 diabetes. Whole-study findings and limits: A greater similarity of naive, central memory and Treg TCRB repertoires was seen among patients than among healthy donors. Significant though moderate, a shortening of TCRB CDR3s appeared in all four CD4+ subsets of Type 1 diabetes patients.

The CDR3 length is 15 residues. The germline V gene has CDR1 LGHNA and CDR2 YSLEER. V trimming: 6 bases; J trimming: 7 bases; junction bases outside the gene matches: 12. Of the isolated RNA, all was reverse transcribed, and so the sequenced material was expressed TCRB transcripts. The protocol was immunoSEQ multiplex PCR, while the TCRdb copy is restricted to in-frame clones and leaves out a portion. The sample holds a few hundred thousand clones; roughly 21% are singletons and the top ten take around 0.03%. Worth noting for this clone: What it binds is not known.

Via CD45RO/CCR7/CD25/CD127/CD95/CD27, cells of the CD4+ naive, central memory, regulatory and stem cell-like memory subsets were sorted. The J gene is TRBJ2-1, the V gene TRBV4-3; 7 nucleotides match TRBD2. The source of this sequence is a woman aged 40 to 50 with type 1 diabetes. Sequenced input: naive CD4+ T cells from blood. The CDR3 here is CASRLHPGTKNEQFF. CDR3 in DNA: TGCGCCAGCAGACTACACCCCGGGACTAAGAATGAGCAGTTCTTC.